These T cell receptor beta chains were read from a single sample in a study of blood T cell repertoires in COVID-19. Produced via immunoSEQ multiplex PCR; TCRdb's table is partial and in-frame only. The table lists just under 80,000 clones, about nine tenths of them singletons. Specimen: peripheral blood. The source of these receptors is a human donor in a cohort sampled during active COVID-19. The CDR3 runs from the conserved cysteine through the conserved F or W. A D gene is named only where the DNA matches it firmly. Where a row states a size, it is once, few, many or the class of an expanded clone; other rows omit it.

cdr3_length	v_call	d_call	j_call	clone_size	cdr3_aa	cdr3_nt
18	TRBV7-8	-	TRBJ2-3	-	CASSLVSALSGRPDTQYF	TGTGCCAGCAGCTTAGTCTCGGCGCTAAGCGGACGGCCAGATACGCAGTATTTT
13	TRBV29-1	TRBD1	TRBJ1-2	-	CSVDQQGDYGYTF	TGCAGCGTTGACCAACAGGGGGACTATGGCTACACCTTC
15	TRBV6-5	TRBD2	TRBJ2-4	-	CASTGLAGGENIQYF	TGTGCCAGCACGGGACTAGCGGGAGGTGAAAACATTCAGTACTTC
13	TRBV9	-	TRBJ2-7	few	CASSVGGRREQYF	TGTGCCAGCAGCGTCGGAGGGCGAAGGGAGCAGTACTTC
13	TRBV2	TRBD1	TRBJ1-2	-	CASSGGRGHGYTF	TGTGCCAGCAGTGGAGGCAGGGGGCATGGCTACACCTTC
16	TRBV19	TRBD1	TRBJ2-3	few	CASSPGRQGAGDTQYF	TGTGCCAGTAGTCCAGGGCGCCAGGGGGCCGGAGATACGCAGTATTTT
15	TRBV6-5	-	TRBJ1-1	-	CASSYSKQGNTEAFF	TGTGCCAGCAGTTACTCGAAACAGGGGAACACTGAAGCTTTCTTT
15	TRBV19	TRBD2	TRBJ2-2	-	CASSIPSGGTGELFF	TGTGCCAGTAGTATCCCTAGCGGGGGTACCGGGGAGCTGTTTTTT
13	TRBV7-2	TRBD2	TRBJ2-1	-	CASSFQTSDEQFF	TGTGCCAGCAGCTTCCAGACTAGCGATGAGCAGTTCTTC
12	TRBV3-1/TRBV3-2	-	TRBJ2-1	-	CASSGPYNEQFF	TGTGCCAGCAGCGGCCCTTACAATGAGCAGTTCTTC
14	TRBV9	-	TRBJ2-7	-	CASSAQVVGYEQYF	TGTGCCAGCAGCGCACAGGTGGTCGGCTACGAGCAGTACTTC
16	TRBV10-3	TRBD2	TRBJ2-3	-	CAISESAGGDTDTQYF	TGTGCCATCAGTGAGTCTGCGGGGGGCGACACAGATACGCAGTATTTT
12	TRBV25-1	-	TRBJ2-1	-	CASSKRGDEQFF	TGTGCCAGCAGTAAAAGGGGCGATGAGCAGTTCTTC
18	TRBV11-3	-	TRBJ2-6	-	CASSPRFAGLSGANVLTF	TGTGCCAGCAGCCCGAGATTCGCAGGGCTCTCTGGGGCCAACGTCCTGACTTTC
11	TRBV7-9	-	TRBJ2-7	-	CARGLGGEQYF	TGTGCCAGAGGACTAGGGGGCGAGCAGTACTTC
16	TRBV7-8	-	TRBJ2-7	once	CASSPEPGEDSYEQYF	TGTGCCAGCAGCCCAGAGCCAGGGGAAGATTCCTACGAGCAGTACTTC
13	TRBV5-1	-	TRBJ2-7	-	CASSLTGIHEQYF	TGCGCCAGCAGCTTGACAGGGATACACGAGCAGTACTTC
13	TRBV15	-	TRBJ2-3	-	CATSREKPDTQYF	TGTGCCACCAGCAGAGAAAAGCCAGATACGCAGTATTTT
13	TRBV10-3	-	TRBJ1-2	-	CAINRMGAQGYTF	TGTGCCATCAACCGGATGGGGGCACAAGGCTACACCTTC
14	TRBV10-2	TRBD2	TRBJ2-3	-	CASSEPSGGDTQYF	TGCGCCAGCAGTGAGCCTAGCGGGGGGGATACGCAGTATTTT
15	TRBV28	TRBD1	TRBJ2-2	-	CASTNRGIGTGELFF	TGTGCCAGCACCAACAGGGGGATCGGCACCGGGGAGCTGTTTTTT
14	TRBV18	TRBD1	TRBJ2-7	-	CASSPFQGAFEQYF	TGTGCCAGCTCACCGTTTCAGGGGGCATTTGAGCAGTACTTC
12	TRBV6-6	TRBD1	TRBJ2-1	-	CARDSSYNEQFF	TGTGCCCGGGACAGTTCCTACAATGAGCAGTTCTTC
16	TRBV19	TRBD2	TRBJ2-1	-	CASSLGGLAGRNEQFF	TGTGCCAGTAGTTTAGGTGGGCTAGCGGGAAGGAATGAGCAGTTCTTC
14	TRBV24-1	-	TRBJ2-5	-	CATSVRGGQETQYF	TGTGCCACCAGTGTACGAGGTGGACAAGAGACCCAGTACTTC
13	TRBV28	-	TRBJ2-7	-	CASSPSTKYEQYF	TGTGCCAGCAGTCCCTCCACAAAGTACGAGCAGTACTTC
15	TRBV7-3	TRBD2	TRBJ2-3	-	CASSPWTSRADTQYF	TGTGCCAGCAGCCCCTGGACTAGCAGGGCAGATACGCAGTATTTT
16	TRBV5-6	-	TRBJ2-7	-	CASSLEGQGGGREQYF	TGTGCCAGCAGCTTGGAAGGGCAGGGAGGGGGACGGGAGCAGTACTTC